One sample yielded the 23 T cell receptor beta chains listed below, sequenced in a study of blood T cell repertoires in COVID-19. Repertoires were generated with immunoSEQ multiplex PCR, while TCRdb's copy carries only in-frame clones and drops some. The sample yields about 320,000 clones, 90% seen once. Sequenced sample: PBMCs or T cells enriched from blood (not recorded which). The receptors come from a man between 60 and 75 years old who had recovered from COVID-19.

The rearrangement links TRBV6-5 to TRBJ1-1, with 7 positions matching TRBD1. The V gene's germline CDR1 is MNHEY and CDR2 SVGAGI. Trimming removed 4 bases from V and 3 bases from J; junction bases left unmatched: 5. This CDR3 is 14 amino acids long. DNA of the CDR3: TGTGCCAGCAGTTCTGCGACAGGGTACACTGAAGCTTTCTTT. Its protein is CASSSATGYTEAFF.

This chain links TRBV10-3 with TRBJ1-2; 7 bases align to TRBD1. Looked up from germline, CDR1 is ENHRY and CDR2 is SYGVKD. The CDR3 consists of 13 residues. With 8 bases clipped from V and 6 bases from J, the junction kept 9 bases outside the gene matches. The CDR3 nucleotides are TGTGCCATCGGGACAGAGGAACTCAATGGCTACACCTTC. It specifies CAIGTEELNGYTF.

This clone has a handful of counts. The genes are TRBV6-5 and TRBJ1-5, with D tentatively TRBD1 (6 bases). The CDR3 is made up of 14 amino acids. Germline lookup yields CDR1 MNHEY and CDR2 SVGAGI. V lost 1 base and J lost 7, with 11 bases in between. The CDR3 is CASSYWQGTQPQHF. The CDR3 nucleotides are TGTGCCAGCAGTTACTGGCAGGGGACGCAGCCCCAGCATTTT.

In this sample, this clone turned up once. This rearrangement joins TRBV3-1 (or the pseudogene TRBV3-2) to TRBJ2-7, with D possibly TRBD1 on 6 matching bases. This CDR3 spans 12 amino acids. V lost 5 bases and J lost 6, with 11 bases in between. The germline gives CDR1 LGHDT, CDR2 YNNKEL (reference sequence). CDR3 nucleotides: TGTGCCAGCAGCTACAGGGCCGGCGAGCAGTACTTC. It specifies CASSYRAGEQYF.

The chain uses TRBV5-1 and TRBJ2-3; 9 positions agree with TRBD1. CDR3 length: 17 amino acids. V was pared by 1 base and J by 4 bases, with 10 bases of the junction left unmatched. Germline V gene data show CDR1 as SGHRS and CDR2 as YFSETQ. CDR3: CASSLTSGQGGADTQYF. The CDR3, as DNA: TGCGCCAGCAGCTTGACCTCGGGACAGGGTGGGGCAGATACGCAGTATTTT.

This clone appeared a single time. V and J are TRBV10-3 and TRBJ1-2; no clear D. Trimming shortened V by 0 bases and J by 0 bases, and 11 bases separated the two germline ends. The CDR3 runs 16 residues. The germline CDR1 and CDR2 sequences are ENHRY and SYGVKD. The CDR3 loop is CAISESIAGTNYGYTF. The CDR3 DNA sequence: TGTGCCATCAGTGAGTCGATTGCCGGGACTAACTATGGCTACACCTTC.

The CDR3 loop is CASSKQGTNEKLFF. DNA of the CDR3: TGTGCCAGCAGCAAACAGGGAACTAATGAAAAACTGTTTTTT. The chain joins TRBV7-6 to TRBJ1-4, with TRBD1 as a possible D gene (6 bases). V was pared by 5 bases and J by 1 base, with 8 bases between. The length of the CDR3 is 14 residues. Per the germline V gene, CDR1 is SGHVS and CDR2 is FNYEAQ.

This clone was seen just once. The V gene is TRBV7-2, the J gene TRBJ1-1, with a weak D call TRBD1 (5 bases). The germline gives CDR1 SGHTA, CDR2 FQGNSA. The CDR3 spans 14 residues. The V and J ends lost 2 bases and 5 bases respectively, with 12 bases between them. The CDR3 sequence is CASSLRGQGTEAFF. CDR3 sequence (DNA): TGTGCCAGCAGCTTAAGGGGCCAAGGGACTGAAGCTTTCTTT. Combining the CDR3 with reference TRBV7-2 and TRBJ1-1 gives the whole variable domain GAGVSQSPSNKVTEKGKDVELRCDPISGHTALYWYRQSLGQGLEFLIYFQGNSAPDKSGLPSDRFSAERTGGSVSTLTIQRTQQEDSAVYLCASSLRGQGTEAFFGQGTRLTVV.

The chain is built from TRBV3-1 (or the pseudogene TRBV3-2) and TRBJ1-2; 8 bases align to TRBD1. The CDR3 is 15 amino acids. The V segment lost 1 base and the J segment 4 bases; nucleotides outside the gene matches: 5. In germline, CDR1 is LGHDT, CDR2 YNNKEL (reference sequence). The CDR3 loop reads CASSQGDRGSYGYTF. As DNA, the CDR3 is TGTGCCAGCAGCCAAGGCGACAGGGGCAGCTATGGCTACACCTTC.

The V and J genes are TRBV4-3 and TRBJ1-4; TRBD1 matches at 10 bases. Per the germline V gene, CDR1 is LGHNA and CDR2 is YSLEER. The CDR3 is 17 amino acids. Unmatched junction bases numbered 7, after V lost 1 base and J lost 5 bases. In DNA form, the CDR3 reads TGCGCCAGCAGCCAAGCGTTAACGGGACAGGGGAATGAAAAACTGTTTTTT. As protein: CASSQALTGQGNEKLFF.

A single count supports this clone. The genes are TRBV5-1 and TRBJ1-4; perhaps TRBD1 as D (5 bases). Germline V lookup: CDR1 SGHRS, CDR2 YFSETQ. There are 14 residues in the CDR3. V was clipped by 2 bases and J by 7 bases, with 12 bases between them. CDR3 sequence reads: CASSFQGSGEKLFF. CDR3 coding DNA: TGCGCCAGCAGCTTTCAGGGATCTGGTGAAAAACTGTTTTTT.

CDR3 in DNA: TGTGCCAGCGGTGGCGGATATGGCTACACCTTC. This gives the protein CASGGGYGYTF. The rearrangement joins TRBV7-9 to TRBJ1-2, with D unresolved. V dropped 8 bases and J dropped 5 bases, with 9 bases sitting between them. This CDR3 has 11 amino acids. From germline, CDR1 is SEHNR and CDR2 FQNEAQ (reference sequence).

This clone was found once. V is TRBV24-1 and J is TRBJ2-2, with a possible D match to TRBD2 (6 bases). Germline V CDR1 and CDR2: KGHDR, SFDVKD. Trimming cost V 3 bases and J 7 bases, with 14 bases left between them. The CDR3 covers 15 residues. The CDR3 loop reads CATSDGTGHDGELFF. As DNA, the CDR3 is TGTGCCACCAGTGATGGGACTGGGCACGACGGGGAGCTGTTTTTT.

The count of this clone is one. This chain joins TRBV5-1 and TRBJ2-2; weak D call: TRBD2 (5 bases). Germline loops: CDR1 SGHRS, CDR2 YFSETQ. V shed 0 bases and J shed 1 base, with 10 bases lying between them. There are 16 residues in the CDR3. The CDR3 DNA sequence: TGCGCCAGCAGCTTGGCGGCGGACTTGAACACCGGGGAGCTGTTTTTT. This codes for CASSLAADLNTGELFF.

The chain carries TRBV7-8 and TRBJ1-2; D unclear. Germline V gene lookup returns CDR1 SGHVS and CDR2 FQNEAQ. This CDR3 has 14 residues. V lost 5 bases to trimming and J lost 0 bases, with 10 bases between them. The CDR3, as DNA: TGTGCCAGCAGCCCTCTCCGGGCTAACTATGGCTACACCTTC. Translated, it gives CASSPLRANYGYTF.

In nucleotides, the CDR3 is TGTGCCATCAGTGAGCCCAGAAAAAACACTGAAGCTTTCTTT. Amino acids: CAISEPRKNTEAFF. The chain couples TRBV10-3 to TRBJ1-1, with D unclear. Germline lookup yields CDR1 ENHRY and CDR2 SYGVKD. V was trimmed by 2 bases and J by 2 bases, leaving 9 bases between them. The CDR3 totals 14 residues.

The chain couples TRBV11-3 to TRBJ2-1, with a tentative D call TRBD2 (6 bases). V lost 2 bases and J lost 2, with 22 bases in between. The CDR3 loop spans 19 amino acids. From germline, CDR1 is SGHNT and CDR2 YENEEA. Here the CDR3 reads CASSLRHDGGSVAYNEQFF. The CDR3 nucleotides are TGTGCCAGCAGCTTACGCCACGATGGAGGGTCAGTGGCCTACAATGAGCAGTTCTTC.

The chain uses TRBV4-1 and TRBJ1-1, with D unclear. Per the germline V gene, CDR1 is MGHRA and CDR2 is YSYEKL. Trimming removed 0 bases at V and 1 base at J, with 9 bases between. CDR3 length equals 15 residues. The CDR3 here is CASSQDRDGNTEAFF. Here the CDR3 DNA reads TGCGCCAGCAGCCAAGATCGCGATGGGAACACTGAAGCTTTCTTT.

Only one count was recorded for this clone. The V gene is TRBV3-1 (or the pseudogene TRBV3-2), the J gene TRBJ1-6; TRBD1 aligns across 10 bases. With 1 base clipped from V and 9 bases from J, the junction kept 12 bases outside the gene matches. Germline lookup yields CDR1 LGHDT and CDR2 YNNKEL (reference sequence). The CDR3 has 18 amino acids. CDR3 nucleotide sequence: TGTGCCAGCAGCCAAGCTTCGACAGGGGGCGGTTTATTTTCACCCCTCCACTTT. It yields the protein CASSQASTGGGLFSPLHF.

The CDR3 spells CASSVLADYNEQFF. Written as DNA, the CDR3 is TGTGCCAGCAGCGTCCTGGCGGACTACAATGAGCAGTTCTTC. The chain uses TRBV9 and TRBJ2-1; D unclear. The V and J ends lost 2 bases and 3 bases respectively, with 9 bases between them. The germline CDR1 and CDR2 sequences are SGDLS and YYNGEE. The CDR3 spans 14 residues.

The chain combines TRBV7-3 with TRBJ2-3; no definite D call. The V end was cut by 3 bases, the J end by 2 bases, with 9 bases between. Per the germline V gene, CDR1 is SGHTA and CDR2 is FQGTGA. The CDR3 covers 14 residues. The CDR3 coding sequence is TGTGCCAGCAGCTTCCCGGGTATCACAGATACGCAGTATTTT. Its translation is CASSFPGITDTQYF.

The gene calls are TRBV4-3 and TRBJ1-3, with a possible D match to TRBD1 (6 bases). Deletions cut 3 bases from V and 4 bases from J, with 10 bases between. The CDR3 is made up of 14 amino acids. In germline, CDR1 is LGHNA, CDR2 YSLEER. CDR3: CASSQTGLGNTIYF. CDR3 DNA: TGCGCCAGCAGCCAGACAGGCCTCGGAAACACCATATATTTT.

The DNA of the CDR3 is TGCGCCAGCAGCCAAGCCATGACTAGCGGGAGATTCGAGCAGTTCTTC. Protein: CASSQAMTSGRFEQFF. J is TRBJ2-1 and V is TRBV4-1; 12 bases line up with TRBD2. The CDR3 totals 16 residues. J was trimmed by 10 bases and V by 1 base; bases with no gene match: 8. Germline assignment: CDR1 MGHRA and CDR2 YSYEKL.